This is a list of T cell receptor beta chains from one sample in a study of OX40 agonist ivuxolimab in advanced cancers. Sequencing used immunoSEQ multiplex PCR; TCRdb keeps in-frame clones, though not all of them. Of about 70,000 clones listed, over 70% are singletons. Sequenced here: CD4+ or CD8+ T cells sorted from blood, sampled in a trial of the OX40 agonist ivuxolimab. Receptor source: an adult with an advanced solid tumor such as melanoma, head and neck, liver or kidney cancer. Each CDR3 is given with its conserved first and last residue. D genes are given only for firm matches. Not all rows give a size; the values are once, few, many and, for expanded clones, a class.

size	J	V	D	CDR3	DNA
.	TRBJ2-7	TRBV25-1	TRBD1	CASSLKQGGHEQYF	TGTGCCAGCAGTTTAAAACAGGGGGGCCACGAGCAGTACTTC
.	TRBJ1-1	TRBV19	.	CASSILREGTEAFF	TGTGCCAGTAGTATATTAAGGGAGGGTACTGAAGCTTTCTTT
.	TRBJ1-2	TRBV6-1	.	CASSNKDNYGYTF	TGTGCCAGCAGTAATAAAGATAACTATGGCTACACCTTC
.	TRBJ2-7	TRBV4-2	.	CASSQDLPYEQYF	TGTGCCAGCAGCCAAGATCTCCCCTACGAGCAGTACTTC
.	TRBJ1-1	TRBV5-4	.	CASSQTAGDTEAFF	TGCGCCAGCAGCCAGACTGCGGGGGACACTGAAGCTTTCTTT
.	TRBJ2-7	TRBV6-5	TRBD1	CASRPNDRDEQYF	TGTGCCAGCAGACCCAATGACAGGGACGAGCAGTACTTC
.	TRBJ2-2	TRBV6-5	TRBD2	CASSDQGGSGELFF	TGTGCCAGCAGTGACCAGGGAGGGTCCGGGGAGCTGTTTTTT
few	TRBJ2-7	TRBV2	.	CASSAAGTPTYEQYF	TGTGCCAGCAGTGCTGCCGGGACACCAACCTACGAGCAGTACTTC
.	TRBJ2-2	TRBV5-1	.	CASSYDVTGELFF	TGCGCCAGCAGCTACGACGTCACCGGGGAGCTGTTTTTT
.	TRBJ1-4	TRBV7-8	TRBD1	CASSLNDRDRLEKLFF	TGTGCCAGCAGCCTAAACGACCGGGACAGGCTCGAAAAACTGTTTTTT
.	TRBJ2-7	TRBV6-1	.	CASSKNGSPYEQYF	TGTGCCAGCAGCAAAAATGGGTCCCCCTACGAGCAGTACTTC
.	TRBJ2-7	TRBV10-2	TRBD1	CASSDRTQGAYEQYF	TGCGCCAGCAGTGACCGCACCCAGGGGGCTTACGAGCAGTACTTC
.	TRBJ1-2	TRBV2	TRBD1	CASSERGTGGYLFGYTF	TGTGCCAGCAGTGAAAGGGGGACAGGGGGCTACCTTTTTGGCTACACCTTC
few	TRBJ1-4	TRBV2	TRBD1	CASRAGTGGEKLFF	TGTGCCAGCAGAGCCGGGACAGGGGGTGAAAAACTGTTTTTT
.	TRBJ1-4	TRBV7-8	.	CASSLEQGNEKLFF	TGTGCCAGCAGCTTAGAACAGGGTAATGAAAAACTGTTTTTT
.	TRBJ2-7	TRBV19	.	CASSSLGKIYEQYF	TGTGCCAGTAGTAGCCTGGGCAAAATCTACGAGCAGTACTTC